This T cell receptor (beta chain) was captured in a study of shared clonotypes between healthy human individuals. Findings and caveats of the study: Sequencing depth was expected to affect clonotype sharing among donors. Among several donors, roughly 5% of naive CD4 clonotypes were found in common.

This CDR3 is 16 amino acids long. From germline, CDR1 is SGHRS and CDR2 YFSETQ. Trimming removed 0 bases from V and 3 bases from J; junction bases left unmatched: 5. As to this clone: No antigen is known for it.

TCRdb's copy holds only in-frame clones and misses some; the assay was immunoSEQ multiplex PCR. The sample records about 580,000 clones, 98% being singletons. CD45RO-negative cells were positively selected for CCR7, leaving out terminally differentiated effector memory CD45RA+ cells. This clonotype was sampled from a man aged 25 to 40 in good health. The rearrangement links TRBV5-1 to TRBJ2-5; 10 bases are shared with TRBD2. Sequencing input: naive CD8+ T cells sorted from blood. CDR3: CASSLVSSGGKETQYF. The CDR3 region has the DNA TGCGCCAGCAGCTTGGTTTCTAGCGGGGGAAAAGAGACCCAGTACTTC.